One and the same sample provided the 16 T cell receptor beta chains below, sequenced in a study of human T cells and chemical hapten exposure. TCRdb independently ran MiXCR on the RACE reads; one entry per CDR3 protein. In the table there are 65,000 to 95,000 distinct CDR3 sequences, around 9.3% of which are singletons. Time point noted: healthy volunteer bleed at 6 weeks. Extraction yielded total RNA from whole blood (unfractionated). The specimen sequenced was whole blood. These receptors all stem from a female donor in good health. Some clones in this sample may be carry-over from other donors' samples.

This sequence joins TRBV29-1 and TRBJ2-2; D is possibly TRBD1 (5 bases). The CDR3 runs to 12 residues. Trimming stripped 4 bases from V and 3 bases from J, with 6 bases between. The germline V gene has CDR1 SQVTM and CDR2 ANQGSEA. The CDR3: CSVGQHTGELFF. CDR3 sequence (DNA): TGCAGCGTTGGACAGCACACCGGGGAGCTGTTTTTT.

This clonotype has ten or more counts. The J gene is TRBJ2-2, the V gene TRBV15; D is possibly TRBD1 or TRBD2 (5 bases each). V was cut by 4 bases and J by 4 bases, with 10 bases left in between. This CDR3 is built from 14 residues. Germline CDR1 reads LNHNV; CDR2 reads YYDKDF (reference sequence). The CDR3 bases are TGTGCCACCAGCAAGGGGACGGTCACCGGGGAGCTGTTTTTT. It translates to CATSKGTVTGELFF.

This clonotype was picked up many times. The chain employs TRBV6-1 and TRBJ1-5; D is uncertain. The CDR3 loop spans 18 amino acids. Deletions cut 3 bases from V and 3 bases from J, with 21 bases between. Germline V gene sequence: CDR1 MNHNS, CDR2 SASEGT. CDR3 amino acids: CASSEHQESRKNNQPQHF. In DNA form, the CDR3 reads TGTGCCAGCAGTGAGCATCAGGAATCCCGTAAGAACAATCAGCCCCAGCATTTT.

This clonotype was picked up many times. The genes are TRBV29-1 and TRBJ1-2; 9 positions match TRBD1. V shed 6 bases and J 6 bases; nucleotides not matched to a gene: 5. The germline CDR1 and CDR2 sequences are SQVTM and ANQGSEA. The CDR3 extends over 12 amino acids. CDR3 sequence reads: CSVIGQGNGYTF. CDR3 nucleotide sequence: TGCAGCGTCATTGGACAGGGGAATGGCTACACCTTC.

The rearrangement joins TRBV12-3 or TRBV12-4 to TRBJ1-5, with no clear D. V shed 5 bases and J shed 5 bases, with 4 bases lying between them. There are 11 residues in the CDR3. CDR3 sequence reads: CASSTDQPQHF. DNA of the CDR3: TGTGCCAGCAGTACCGATCAGCCCCAGCATTTT.

This clonotype appeared many times. The chain carries TRBV20-1 and TRBJ2-7, with 16 bases that match TRBD2. This CDR3 has 15 residues. CDR1 and CDR2 (germline): DFQATT, SNEGSKA (reference sequence). The V segment lost 3 bases and the J segment 3 bases; nucleotides outside the gene matches: 2. The CDR3 loop is CSARGLAGGIYEQYF. In nucleotides, the CDR3 is TGCAGTGCTAGGGGACTAGCGGGGGGGATCTACGAGCAGTACTTC.

This clonotype has ten or more counts. The chain employs TRBV30 and TRBJ2-7; D perhaps matches TRBD2 (6 bases). V lost 1 base and J 2 bases, leaving 9 bases between the germline ends. Germline V gene sequence: CDR1 GTSNPN, CDR2 SVGIG (reference sequence). This CDR3 contains 13 residues. CDR3 nucleotides: TGTGCCTGGAGTGCGGCGGGGCCCTACGAGCAGTACTTC. Translated, it gives CAWSAAGPYEQYF. The complete variable domain, with remaining parts taken from reference TRBV30 and TRBJ2-7, reads SQTIHQWPATLVQPVGSPLSLECTVEGTSNPNLYWYRQAAGRGLQLLFYSVGIGQISSEVPQNLSASRPQDRQFILSSKKLLLSDSGFYLCAWSAAGPYEQYFGPGTRLTVT.

This clonotype was recorded many times. The chain has TRBV3-1 and TRBJ2-3; 8 nucleotides match TRBD2. From germline, CDR1 is LGHDT and CDR2 YNNKEL (reference sequence). Germline trimming cut 0 bases from V and 0 bases from J; bases unmatched to any gene: 2. This CDR3 has 16 residues. CDR3 in DNA: TGTGCCAGCAGCCAAGATAGCGGGGCTAGCACAGATACGCAGTATTTT. This sequence encodes CASSQDSGASTDTQYF.

The chain has TRBV3-1 and TRBJ1-6; 9 bases fit TRBD1. The V and J ends lost 0 bases and 16 bases, in that order; junction bases with no gene match: 13. The germline V gene encodes CDR1 LGHDT and CDR2 YNNKEL (reference sequence). This CDR3 is built from 16 residues. The CDR3 spells CASSQDWWDRVRALHF. CDR3 nucleotides: TGTGCCAGCAGCCAAGATTGGTGGGACAGGGTGCGAGCTCTCCACTTT.

This clonotype has at least ten counts. This chain links TRBV4-1 with TRBJ2-1; no firm D call. Germline V CDR1 and CDR2: MGHRA, YSYEKL. Trimming took 1 base from V and 10 from J, leaving 17 bases between them. This CDR3 contains 15 residues. CDR3 in DNA: TGCGCCAGCAGCCAAGGTCCTTCAAGGGCGGACGAGCAGTTCTTC. Protein: CASSQGPSRADEQFF.

The chain is built from TRBV19 and TRBJ2-3, with TRBD2 as a possible D gene (6 bases). Germline CDR1 LNHDA, CDR2 SQIVND (reference sequence). The CDR3 spans 15 residues. Trimming removed 8 bases at V and 4 bases at J, with 19 bases between. CDR3 loop: CASSQAGRNADTQYF. The DNA for the CDR3 is TGTGCCAGTTCTCAAGCGGGCAGAAACGCAGATACGCAGTATTTT. Looking up the rest from reference TRBV19 and TRBJ2-3 gives the full variable domain: DGGITQSPKYLFRKEGQNVTLSCEQNLNHDAMYWYRQDPGQGLRLIYYSQIVNDFQKGDIAEGYSVSREKKESFPLTVTSAQKNPTAFYLCASSQAGRNADTQYFGPGTRLTVL.

The J gene is TRBJ1-2, the V gene TRBV4-3; D unresolved. The germline V gene has CDR1 LGHNA and CDR2 YSLEER. This CDR3 region has 14 residues. Trimming stripped 0 bases from V and 6 bases from J, with 11 bases between. The CDR3 region is CASSQDAHSDGYTF. CDR3 nucleotides: TGCGCCAGCAGCCAAGACGCCCACAGCGATGGCTACACCTTC.

Worth noting for this clonotype: Its ends do not fully match the called genes, so a read error is possible. The CDR3 sequence: CASSDGTINSPLNF. CDR3 sequence (DNA): TGTGCCAGCAGTGATGGGACCATAAATTCACCCCTCAACTTT. This rearrangement joins TRBV6-1 to TRBJ1-6; D possibly corresponds to TRBD1 (5 bases). The CDR3 contains 14 residues. Germline lookup yields CDR1 MNHNS and CDR2 SASEGT.

The chain joins TRBV20-1 to TRBJ2-3; a weak D match, TRBD1 (5 bases). V was shortened by 4 bases and J by 2 bases, with 10 bases between the two germline ends. Germline V gene sequence: CDR1 DFQATT, CDR2 SNEGSKA (reference sequence). The CDR3 sequence is 13 residues long. The CDR3 is CSATDRYTDTQYF. As DNA, the CDR3 is TGCAGTGCTACCGACAGATACACAGATACGCAGTATTTT.

This clonotype was observed a few times. CDR3: CASSPLWPKNTEAFF. In nucleotides, the CDR3 is TGCGCCAGCAGCCCCCTTTGGCCGAAGAACACTGAAGCTTTCTTT. This chain uses TRBV4-1 with TRBJ1-1; D remains ambiguous. Germline values: CDR1 MGHRA, CDR2 YSYEKL. The V gene lost 4 bases and the J gene lost 1 base, with 13 bases spanning the gap. CDR3 length: 15 amino acids.

Many counts were recorded for this clonotype. The V and J genes are TRBV6-5 and TRBJ2-7, with D perhaps TRBD2 (7 bases). V was shortened by 2 bases and J by 5 bases, with 19 bases between the two germline ends. CDR1 is MNHEY, CDR2 SVGAGI, per germline. The CDR3 has 16 residues. The CDR3 loop reads CASSYRGGPAADEQYF. DNA for the CDR3: TGTGCCAGCAGTTACAGGGGGGGCCCCGCGGCGGACGAGCAGTACTTC.